The 2 T cell receptor beta chains in this list originate from one sample, sequenced in a study of blood T cell repertoires in COVID-19. Sequenced by immunoSEQ multiplex PCR; TCRdb stores in-frame clones only, minus some. This sample yields over 250,000 clones, of which approximately 85% are seen a single time; around 5.5% belongs to the top ten. Sequencing input: peripheral blood. These receptors all come from a middle-aged man with active or convalescent COVID-19.

V and J are TRBV19 and TRBJ2-1, with TRBD2 matching 11 bases. The germline V gene encodes CDR1 LNHDA and CDR2 SQIVND (reference sequence). The ends lost 1 base at V and 6 bases at J; junction bases unmatched: 2. This CDR3 spans 15 amino acids. The CDR3 protein is CASSIVSGRANEQFF. Written as DNA, the CDR3 is TGTGCCAGTAGTATAGTTAGCGGGAGGGCCAATGAGCAGTTCTTC.

The V call is TRBV7-9, the J call TRBJ2-1; 10 positions agree with TRBD2. There are 19 residues in the CDR3. V shed 1 base and J 0 bases; nucleotides not matched to a gene: 9. Germline CDR1 is SEHNR and CDR2 is FQNEAQ (reference sequence). This CDR3 reads CASSLGLAGALASYNEQFF. The CDR3 DNA is TGTGCCAGCAGCTTAGGGCTAGCGGGAGCCCTAGCCTCCTACAATGAGCAGTTCTTC.